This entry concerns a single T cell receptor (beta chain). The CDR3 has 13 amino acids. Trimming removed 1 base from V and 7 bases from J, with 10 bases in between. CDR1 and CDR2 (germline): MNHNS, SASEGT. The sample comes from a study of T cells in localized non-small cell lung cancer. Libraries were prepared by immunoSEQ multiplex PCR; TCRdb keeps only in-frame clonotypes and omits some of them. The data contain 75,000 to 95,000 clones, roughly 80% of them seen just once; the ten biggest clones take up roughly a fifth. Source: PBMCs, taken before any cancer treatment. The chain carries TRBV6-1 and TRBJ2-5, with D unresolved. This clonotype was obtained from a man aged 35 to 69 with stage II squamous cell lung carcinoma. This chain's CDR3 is CASSEVRWRTQYF. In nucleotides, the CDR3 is TGTGCCAGCAGTGAAGTTAGGTGGAGGACCCAGTACTTC.